This T cell receptor (beta chain) was sequenced during a study of multiple sclerosis patients with progressive multifocal leukoencephalopathy. TCRdb's table, derived via immunoSEQ multiplex PCR, lists solely in-frame clones and lacks some. The table includes approximately 26,000 clones, 70% to 90% detected once. Specified time point: before natalizumab initiation. The CDR3 sequence is 16 residues long. The receptor comes from a human donor with multiple sclerosis. Material for sequencing was PBMCs. The chain recombines TRBV21-1 with TRBJ1-3. TRBV21-1 is a listed pseudogene. The CDR3 loop reads CASSKNHHCSGNTIYF. The CDR3 DNA reads TGTGCCAGCAGCAAAAACCATCACTGCTCTGGAAACACCATATATTTT.